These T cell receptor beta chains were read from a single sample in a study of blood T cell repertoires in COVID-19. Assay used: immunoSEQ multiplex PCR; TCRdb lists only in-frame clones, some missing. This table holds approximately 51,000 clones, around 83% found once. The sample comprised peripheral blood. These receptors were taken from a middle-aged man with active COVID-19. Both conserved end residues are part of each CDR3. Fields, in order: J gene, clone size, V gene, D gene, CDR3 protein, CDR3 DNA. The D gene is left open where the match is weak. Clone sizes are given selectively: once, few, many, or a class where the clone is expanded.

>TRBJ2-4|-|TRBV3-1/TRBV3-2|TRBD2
CASSHTGTSGTLDIQYF
TGTGCCAGCAGCCATACCGGGACTAGCGGGACCCTAGACATTCAGTACTTC
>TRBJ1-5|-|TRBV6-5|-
CASSFRLDQPQHF
TGTGCCAGCAGTTTTAGATTGGATCAGCCCCAGCATTTT
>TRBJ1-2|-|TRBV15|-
CATSVLPVGHGYTF
TGTGCCACCAGCGTCCTCCCCGTGGGCCATGGCTACACCTTC
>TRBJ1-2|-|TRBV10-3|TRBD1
CAISDPRTGYGYTF
TGTGCCATCAGTGACCCACGGACAGGGTATGGCTACACCTTC
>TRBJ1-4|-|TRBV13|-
CASSLGLSTREKLFF
TGTGCCAGCAGCTTAGGGCTCTCGACTAGGGAAAAACTGTTTTTT
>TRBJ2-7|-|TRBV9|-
CASSYRGGIGYEQYF
TGTGCCAGCAGCTACCGTGGGGGGATCGGGTACGAGCAGTACTTC
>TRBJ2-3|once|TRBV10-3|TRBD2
CAIRKGTSGRSDTQYF
TGTGCCATCAGGAAAGGGACTAGCGGGAGATCAGATACGCAGTATTTT
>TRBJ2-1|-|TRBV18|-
CASSPRGGSSYNEQFF
TGTGCCAGCTCCCCCCGCGGCGGTAGCTCCTACAATGAGCAGTTCTTC
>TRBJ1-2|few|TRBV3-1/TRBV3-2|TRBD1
CASSYGTGGYGYTF
TGTGCCAGCAGTTACGGGACAGGGGGCTATGGCTACACCTTC
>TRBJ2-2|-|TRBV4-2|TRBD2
CASSQDLAGPTNTGELFF
TGTGCCAGCAGCCAAGATTTAGCGGGCCCAACAAACACCGGGGAGCTGTTTTTT
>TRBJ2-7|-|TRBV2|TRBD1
CASSVHQGDEQYF
TGTGCCAGCAGTGTCCACCAGGGGGACGAGCAGTACTTC
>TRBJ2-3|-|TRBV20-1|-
CSLDTQYF
TGCAGCCTAGATACGCAGTATTTT
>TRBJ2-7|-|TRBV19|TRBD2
CASSTIAGVVDEQYF
TGTGCCAGTAGTACTATAGCGGGAGTCGTCGACGAGCAGTACTTC
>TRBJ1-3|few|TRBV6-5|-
CASRVQGSGNTIYF
TGTGCCAGCAGGGTACAGGGATCTGGAAACACCATATATTTT
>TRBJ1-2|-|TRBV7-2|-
CASSLARRRRANYGYTF
TGTGCCAGCAGCTTAGCTAGGAGGCGTAGAGCTAACTATGGCTACACCTTC
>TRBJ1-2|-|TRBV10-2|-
CASKGLTLSGYTF
TGCGCCAGCAAGGGACTCACCCTAAGTGGCTACACCTTC
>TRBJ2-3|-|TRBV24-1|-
CATSDATASTDTQYF
TGTGCCACCAGTGATGCGACAGCCAGCACAGATACGCAGTATTTT
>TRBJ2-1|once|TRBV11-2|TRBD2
CASSSGNEQFF
TGTGCCAGCAGTAGCGGGAATGAGCAGTTCTTC
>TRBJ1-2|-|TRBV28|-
CASSLRYNPAF
TGTGCCAGCAGTTTACGATACAATCCAGCCTTC
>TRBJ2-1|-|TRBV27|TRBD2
CASSLSHLGLAGGYNEQFF
TGTGCCAGCAGTTTATCACACTTGGGACTAGCGGGAGGGTACAATGAGCAGTTCTTC
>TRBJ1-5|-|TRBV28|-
CASSNRARQPQHF
TGTGCCAGCAGTAACAGGGCCAGACAGCCCCAGCATTTT
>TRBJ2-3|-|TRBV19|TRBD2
CASSRLAGTTDTQYF
TGTGCCAGTAGTAGACTAGCGGGGACCACAGATACGCAGTATTTT
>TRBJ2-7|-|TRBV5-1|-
CASSISGVGSRNEQYF
TGCGCCAGCAGTATCTCGGGGGTCGGGAGTAGAAACGAGCAGTACTTC
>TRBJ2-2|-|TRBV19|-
CASSMGQNTGELFF
TGTGCCAGTAGTATGGGACAAAACACCGGGGAGCTGTTTTTT
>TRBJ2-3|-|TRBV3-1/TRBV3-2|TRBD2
CASSLVPRGLAGRNTQYF
TGTGCCAGCAGCCTTGTCCCCCGAGGACTAGCGGGCAGAAATACGCAGTATTTT
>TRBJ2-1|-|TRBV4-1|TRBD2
CASSHLLGSGDNEQFF
TGCGCCAGCAGCCACCTTTTGGGAAGCGGGGACAATGAGCAGTTCTTC